This entry concerns a single T cell receptor beta chain. As yet, its antigen is unknown. The data were taken from a study of cytomegalovirus exposure and HLA in healthy donors. Study results and limitations: In an earlier analysis, most TCR beta V segments were productive about 87% or about 30% of the time.

Trimming took 8 bases from V and 0 from J; bases not matched to a gene: 6. The CDR3 is 14 residues long. Per germline, CDR1 MNHNS and CDR2 SASEGT. The primer mix had 60 Vbeta and 13 Jbeta primers. TCRdb's table, derived via immunoSEQ multiplex PCR, lists solely in-frame clones and lacks some. The sample holds around 200,000 clones, 75% to 85% seen once. The sequencing input was PBMCs. The clonotype comes from a woman aged 60 to 75 in good health and CMV-seropositive. The chain is built from TRBV6-1 and TRBJ2-7; 8 bases align to TRBD1. CDR3 in amino acids: CASARTGNSYEQYF. The CDR3 region has the DNA TGTGCCAGCGCCCGGACAGGGAACTCCTACGAGCAGTACTTC.